Below are 5 T cell receptor beta chains sequenced from a single sample in a study of cytomegalovirus exposure and HLA in healthy donors. The primer mix had 60 Vbeta and 13 Jbeta primers. Assay: immunoSEQ multiplex PCR; the TCRdb copy retains only in-frame clones and omits some. Here the sample spans 95,000 to 110,000 clones, approximately 80% being singletons. Sequencing input: PBMCs. These receptor sequences come from a male donor in good health and CMV-seronegative.

On this clone: The same CDR3 arises from other DNA sequences in this sample as well. This sequence joins TRBV5-1 and TRBJ2-7, with 12 bases identical to TRBD1. This CDR3 has 15 amino acids. Germline V gives CDR1 SGHRS, CDR2 YFSETQ. V trimming: 0 bases; J trimming: 4 bases; junction bases outside the gene matches: 2. CDR3 region: CASSLEGQGAYEQYF. CDR3 coding DNA: TGCGCCAGCAGCTTGGAGGGACAGGGGGCGTACGAGCAGTACTTC.

The chain has TRBV5-6 and TRBJ2-7; 8 bases fit TRBD1. V was clipped by 0 bases and J by 5 bases; unmatched bases: 7. CDR1 is SGHDT, CDR2 YYEEEE, per germline. The CDR3 contains 15 residues. Here the CDR3 reads CASSLAGDRINEQYF. Here the CDR3 DNA reads TGTGCCAGCAGCTTGGCGGGGGACAGGATCAACGAGCAGTACTTC.

This chain connects TRBV5-8 to TRBJ1-1; D might be TRBD1 (6 bases). Trimming cost V 2 bases and J 2 bases, with 13 bases left between them. Germline lookup yields CDR1 SGHTS and CDR2 YDEGEE. The CDR3 sequence is 15 residues long. CDR3 in DNA: TGTGCCAGCAGCTTACCCGGGACACCTAACACTGAAGCTTTCTTT. Translation: CASSLPGTPNTEAFF.

This chain connects TRBV9 to TRBJ2-1; the D gene is possibly TRBD2 (5 bases). In germline, CDR1 is SGDLS, CDR2 YYNGEE. This CDR3 is built from 13 residues. Trimming took 3 bases from V and 6 from J, leaving 10 bases between them. CDR3 coding DNA: TGTGCCAGCAGCGGACCACTAGTCAATGAGCAGTTCTTC. Translation gives CASSGPLVNEQFF.

The V and J genes are TRBV9 and TRBJ2-1, with 13 nucleotides matching TRBD2. The CDR3 length is 17 residues. The germline gives CDR1 SGDLS, CDR2 YYNGEE. Trimming cost V 0 bases and J 9 bases; bases outside gene matches: 9. As DNA, the CDR3 is TGTGCCAGCAGCGTAGGGGGACTAGCGGGGTTAGTCTCTGAGCAGTTCTTC. This translates into CASSVGGLAGLVSEQFF.